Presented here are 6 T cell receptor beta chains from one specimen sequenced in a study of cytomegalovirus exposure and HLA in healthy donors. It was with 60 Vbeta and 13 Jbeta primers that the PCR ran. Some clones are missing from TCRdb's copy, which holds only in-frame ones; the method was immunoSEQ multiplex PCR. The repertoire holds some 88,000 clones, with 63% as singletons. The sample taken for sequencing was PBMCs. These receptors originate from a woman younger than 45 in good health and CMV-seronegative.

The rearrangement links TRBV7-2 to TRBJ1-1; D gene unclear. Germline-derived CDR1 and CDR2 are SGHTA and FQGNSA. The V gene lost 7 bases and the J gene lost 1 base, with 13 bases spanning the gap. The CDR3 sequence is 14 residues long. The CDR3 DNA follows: TGTGCCAGCAAAGGAGGCCCCTCGAACACTGAAGCTTTCTTT. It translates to CASKGGPSNTEAFF. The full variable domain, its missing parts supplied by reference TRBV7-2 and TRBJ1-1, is GAGVSQSPSNKVTEKGKDVELRCDPISGHTALYWYRQSLGQGLEFLIYFQGNSAPDKSGLPSDRFSAERTGGSVSTLTIQRTQQEDSAVYLCASKGGPSNTEAFFGQGTRLTVV.

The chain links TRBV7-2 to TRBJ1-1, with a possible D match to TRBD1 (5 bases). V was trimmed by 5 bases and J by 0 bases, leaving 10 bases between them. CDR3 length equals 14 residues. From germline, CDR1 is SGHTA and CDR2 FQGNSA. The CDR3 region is CASSMDILNTEAFF. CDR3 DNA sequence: TGTGCCAGCAGCATGGACATTCTGAACACTGAAGCTTTCTTT.

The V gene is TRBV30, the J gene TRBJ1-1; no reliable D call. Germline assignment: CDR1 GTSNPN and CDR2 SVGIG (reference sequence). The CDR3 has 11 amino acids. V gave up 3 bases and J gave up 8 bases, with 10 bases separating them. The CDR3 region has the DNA TGTGCCTGGAGGTACGGAGCCGAAGCTTTCTTT. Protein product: CAWRYGAEAFF.

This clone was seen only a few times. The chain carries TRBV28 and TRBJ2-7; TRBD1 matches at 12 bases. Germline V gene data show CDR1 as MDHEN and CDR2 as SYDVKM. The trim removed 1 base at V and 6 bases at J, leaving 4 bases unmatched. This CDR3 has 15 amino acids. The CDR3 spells CASSLSGQGAAEQYF. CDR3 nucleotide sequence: TGTGCCAGCAGTTTATCGGGACAGGGGGCTGCCGAGCAGTACTTC.

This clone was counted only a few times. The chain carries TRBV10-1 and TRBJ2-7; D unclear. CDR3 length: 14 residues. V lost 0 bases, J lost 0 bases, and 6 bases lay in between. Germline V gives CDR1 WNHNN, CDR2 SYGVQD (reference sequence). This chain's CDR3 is CASSESTSSYEQYF. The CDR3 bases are TGCGCCAGCAGTGAGTCGACAAGCTCCTACGAGCAGTACTTC.

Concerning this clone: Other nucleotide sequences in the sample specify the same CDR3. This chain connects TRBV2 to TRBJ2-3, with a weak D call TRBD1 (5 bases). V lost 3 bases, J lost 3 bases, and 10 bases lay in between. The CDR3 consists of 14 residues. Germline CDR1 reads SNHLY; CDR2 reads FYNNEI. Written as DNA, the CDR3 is TGTGCCAGCAGTGAGCAGGGTACGACAGATACGCAGTATTTT. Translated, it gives CASSEQGTTDTQYF.